This TCR beta chain was documented in a study of preoperative IRX-2 immunotherapy in early breast cancer. Produced via immunoSEQ multiplex PCR; TCRdb's table is partial and in-frame only. Among fewer than 6,500 clones listed, roughly 70% were seen once. Indicated treatment: preoperative locoregional IRX-2 cytokine immunotherapy. Patients received preoperative, locoregional IRX-2 cytokine immunotherapy in a phase Ib study. The receptor comes from a human donor with breast cancer. Sequenced material: tumor tissue, taken before IRX-2 immunotherapy.

The CDR3 protein is CASSPHRDSGEAFF. In DNA form, the CDR3 reads TGTGCCAGTAGTCCTCACCGGGACAGCGGAGAGGCTTTCTTT. The rearrangement uses TRBV19 and TRBJ1-1; 7 bases match TRBD1. The germline V gene encodes CDR1 LNHDA and CDR2 SQIVND (reference sequence). The ends lost 5 bases at V and 11 bases at J; junction bases unmatched: 14. The CDR3 extends over 14 amino acids.